These 27 T cell receptor beta chains share one sample of origin, sequenced in a study of T cell repertoires in cytomegalovirus infection. From the reads, TCRdb called clonotypes with MiXCR, one entry per CDR3 protein. This sample has fewer than 950,000 distinct CDR3 sequences; about 33% occur once, and the top ten carry roughly 12%. No antigens are known for them. This specimen consisted of cultured CD8+ T cells from PBMCs, obtained from culture after CMV antigen stimulation. Source of these receptors: a human donor in good health (CMV status not recorded). Some clones in this sample may be carry-over from other donors' samples.

The J gene is TRBJ1-1, the V gene TRBV13; 8 nucleotides agree with TRBD1. Germline trimming cut 2 bases from V and 3 bases from J; bases unmatched to any gene: 8. CDR1 is PRHDT and CDR2 is FYEKMQ in the germline V gene (reference sequence). The CDR3 spans 16 residues. The CDR3, as DNA: TGTGCCAGCAGCTTACTTCAGGGGGCGGAGGACACTGAAGCTTTCTTT. Translating gives CASSLLQGAEDTEAFF.

The chain uses TRBV24-1 and TRBJ1-1; 12 positions match TRBD1. Trimming removed 7 bases from V and 4 bases from J; junction bases left unmatched: 12. Germline-derived CDR1 and CDR2 are KGHDR and SFDVKD. There are 17 residues in the CDR3. This CDR3 reads CATRAGTGGPRVTEAFF. The CDR3 coding sequence is TGTGCCACCAGAGCCGGGACAGGGGGCCCGAGGGTCACTGAAGCTTTCTTT.

CDR3 DNA: TGTGCCAGTACCACAGGGTGGCAATCCCCGAGCAATCAGCCCCAGCATTTT. Translating it yields CASTTGWQSPSNQPQHF. The J gene is TRBJ1-5, the V gene TRBV19, with D tentatively TRBD1 (6 bases). Per the germline V gene, CDR1 is LNHDA and CDR2 is SQIVND (reference sequence). V lost 7 bases to trimming and J lost 1 base, with 20 bases between them. The CDR3 has 17 residues.

The rearrangement joins TRBV19 to TRBJ1-5; 7 bases fit TRBD1. CDR1 and CDR2 (germline): LNHDA, SQIVND (reference sequence). V lost 3 bases and J lost 7; bases outside the gene matches: 9. The CDR3 has 15 amino acids. CDR3 nucleotides: TGTGCCAGTAGTATGGGAGGGACAGCTGGACAGCCCCAGCATTTT. This codes for CASSMGGTAGQPQHF.

This clonotype was counted a few times. The chain combines TRBV7-6 with TRBJ1-6; D is unclear. V was pared by 2 bases and J by 0 bases, with 8 bases between. The germline CDR1 and CDR2 sequences are SGHVS and FNYEAQ. The CDR3 runs to 16 residues. Here the CDR3 DNA reads TGTGCCAGCAGCTTAAGCCTGAGCTCCTATAATTCACCCCTCCACTTT. This gives the protein CASSLSLSSYNSPLHF.

Remarks on this clonotype: A clone one base away is much larger, so this may be a read error. V and J are TRBV7-2 and TRBJ2-7; D not certain. This CDR3 contains 13 residues. The germline V gene encodes CDR1 SGHTA and CDR2 FQGNSA. For the CDR3, the DNA is TGTGCCAACAGCTTAGAAGTTGACGACGAGCAGTACTTC. Translation gives CANSLEVDDEQYF.

The V and J genes are TRBV5-8 and TRBJ1-2; perhaps TRBD1 as D (5 bases). This CDR3 has 12 amino acids. Germline V gene data show CDR1 as SGHTS and CDR2 as YDEGEE. V shed 0 bases and J shed 7 bases, with 7 bases lying between them. The CDR3 loop reads CASSLGDAGYTF. For the CDR3, the DNA is TGTGCCAGCAGCTTGGGGGACGCTGGCTACACCTTC. Together with reference TRBV5-8 and TRBJ1-2, the CDR3 gives the full variable domain: EAGVTQSPTHLIKTRGQQATLRCSPISGHTSVYWYQQALGLGLQFLLWYDEGEERNRGNFPPRFSGRQFPNYSSELNVNALELEDSALYLCASSLGDAGYTFGSGTRLTVV.

The J gene is TRBJ2-7, the V gene TRBV3-1; 9 bases align to TRBD1. J was trimmed by 1 base and V by 5 bases; bases with no gene match: 6. The CDR3 covers 15 residues. Germline loops: CDR1 LGHDT, CDR2 YNNKEL (reference sequence). The DNA of the CDR3 is TGTGCCAGCAGCGCAGACAGGGGGTGGTCCTACGAGCAGTACTTC. The encoded protein is CASSADRGWSYEQYF.

The rearrangement joins TRBV27 to TRBJ2-1; D is ambiguous. The CDR3 is 13 residues long. The germline V gene has CDR1 MNHEY and CDR2 SMNVEV (reference sequence). The ends were cut back, 7 bases at V and 3 bases at J, with 10 bases in the middle. The CDR3 coding sequence is TGTGCCAGCACTCCGTCGGTCTACAATGAGCAGTTCTTC. This gives the protein CASTPSVYNEQFF.

The genes are TRBV6-5 and TRBJ1-6; no definite D call. The length of the CDR3 is 13 residues. Between the trimmed V and J ends, which lost 0 bases and 9 bases, there was a span of 6 bases. The germline CDR1 and CDR2 sequences are MNHEY and SVGAGI. CDR3 nucleotides: TGTGCCAGCAGTTACTCGACGGGTTCACCCCTCCACTTT. As protein: CASSYSTGSPLHF.

This clonotype was counted at least ten times. The chain is built from TRBV7-8 and TRBJ1-1; no firm D call. Trimming removed 2 bases from V and 1 base from J, with 5 bases in between. The CDR3 runs 13 residues. Germline loops: CDR1 SGHVS, CDR2 FQNEAQ. The CDR3 DNA is TGTGCCAGCAGCTTAAGTAAGAACACTGAAGCTTTCTTT. Residues: CASSLSKNTEAFF.

The chain has TRBV20-1 and TRBJ2-7; 12 nucleotides agree with TRBD2. The CDR3 runs 14 residues. Germline V gene data show CDR1 as DFQATT and CDR2 as SNEGSKA (reference sequence). The V and J ends lost 0 bases and 6 bases, in that order; junction bases with no gene match: 3. The CDR3: CSARERLAGVEQYF. CDR3 in DNA: TGCAGTGCTAGAGAGAGACTAGCGGGGGTCGAGCAGTACTTC.

This clonotype was picked up many times. The V call is TRBV7-8, the J call TRBJ2-1, with TRBD2 matching over 10 bases. This CDR3 has 19 residues. CDR1 and CDR2 (germline): SGHVS, FQNEAQ. V shed 2 bases, J shed 0 bases, and the junction held 10 bases outside the gene matches. As DNA, the CDR3 is TGTGCCAGCAGCTTACCCGCTAGCGGGGGCTCGAGCTCCTACAATGAGCAGTTCTTC. Its translation: CASSLPASGGSSSYNEQFF. The complete variable domain, with remaining parts taken from reference TRBV7-8 and TRBJ2-1, reads GAGVSQSPRYKVAKRGQDVALRCDPISGHVSLFWYQQALGQGPEFLTYFQNEAQLDKSGLPSDRFFAERPEGSVSTLKIQRTQQEDSAVYLCASSLPASGGSSSYNEQFFGPGTRLTVL.

The chain is built from TRBV2 and TRBJ1-6; no definite D call. From germline, CDR1 is SNHLY and CDR2 FYNNEI. With 4 bases removed from V and 1 base from J, the gap between germline ends came to 11 bases. This CDR3 contains 16 residues. For the CDR3, the DNA is TGTGCCAGCAGTGTGAGAAGGATTTCCTATAATTCACCCCTCCACTTT. Its protein is CASSVRRISYNSPLHF.

The chain has TRBV6-1 and TRBJ1-5; D unresolved. V dropped 6 bases and J dropped 2 bases, with 14 bases sitting between them. In germline, CDR1 is MNHNS, CDR2 SASEGT. There are 15 residues in the CDR3. The CDR3 region is CASRILRGRNQPQHF. The CDR3 DNA reads as TGTGCCAGCAGAATCCTTCGAGGGCGCAATCAGCCCCAGCATTTT.

This chain uses TRBV19 with TRBJ1-1, with D unresolved. CDR3 length equals 13 residues. CDR1 and CDR2 from the germline V gene are LNHDA and SQIVND (reference sequence). V lost 7 bases to trimming and J lost 1 base, with 10 bases between them. Here the CDR3 DNA reads TGTGCCAGTAACCCCTCGTGGAACACTGAAGCTTTCTTT. Translating gives CASNPSWNTEAFF. Full variable domain (missing parts from reference TRBV19 and TRBJ1-1): DGGITQSPKYLFRKEGQNVTLSCEQNLNHDAMYWYRQDPGQGLRLIYYSQIVNDFQKGDIAEGYSVSREKKESFPLTVTSAQKNPTAFYLCASNPSWNTEAFFGQGTRLTVV.

The chain employs TRBV12-3 or TRBV12-4 and TRBJ1-2; maybe TRBD1 (5 bases). CDR3 length equals 15 residues. The V and J ends lost 6 bases and 4 bases respectively, with 18 bases between them. The chain's CDR3 is CASSPWGVQSYGYTF. DNA of the CDR3: TGTGCCAGCAGCCCCTGGGGGGTACAGTCCTATGGCTACACCTTC.

The V and J genes are TRBV7-9 and TRBJ2-5; 8 positions match TRBD1. This CDR3 is 14 amino acids long. J lost 5 bases, V lost 7 bases, and 9 bases had no gene match. Germline V gene sequence: CDR1 SEHNR, CDR2 FQNEAQ (reference sequence). The CDR3 DNA is TGTGCCAGCACCCAGGCAGGGGGCGATGAGACCCAGTACTTC. It encodes CASTQAGGDETQYF.

On this clonotype: No conserved phenylalanine or tryptophan ends this CDR3, so it is likely a read error. The chain uses TRBV2 and TRBJ2-3, with 12 bases fitting TRBD2. The germline gives CDR1 SNHLY, CDR2 FYNNEI. This CDR3 spans 18 amino acids. Trimming at V came to 4 bases and at J to 0 bases, leaving 8 bases not matched to a gene. CDR3: CASSVTSGGSTSTDTQYS. The CDR3 DNA follows: TGTGCCAGCAGTGTGACTAGCGGGGGTTCAACTAGCACAGATACGCAGTATTCT.

The table lists this clonotype with many counts. This chain links TRBV11-2 with TRBJ2-3, with D possibly TRBD1 on 6 matching bases. Germline loops: CDR1 SGHAT, CDR2 FQNNGV. The CDR3 runs to 17 residues. The germline V and J ends were trimmed by 5 bases and 6 bases, with 24 bases remaining between them. CDR3 protein: CASSPAPGRGQWDTQYF. CDR3 bases: TGTGCCAGCAGCCCCGCCCCTGGCAGGGGACAATGGGATACGCAGTATTTT.

Comment on this clonotype: The junction departs from the called germline gene at one end, perhaps through a read error. The rearrangement uses TRBV27 and TRBJ2-1; D ambiguous. Germline CDR1 and CDR2: MNHEY and SMNVEV (reference sequence). There are 14 residues in the CDR3. CDR3 amino acids: CANSPRGSYNEQFF. In DNA, the CDR3 is TGTGCCAACAGTCCTCGTGGCAGTTACAATGAGCAGTTCTTC.

The V call is TRBV10-2, the J call TRBJ2-7, with D hard to call. Germline assignment: CDR1 WSHSY and CDR2 SAAADI. The CDR3 consists of 12 residues. V was trimmed by 6 bases and J by 2 bases, leaving 8 bases between them. This CDR3 reads CASSAITYEQYF. In DNA, the CDR3 is TGCGCCAGCAGCGCTATTACCTACGAGCAGTACTTC.

This clonotype was seen a handful of times. The V and J genes are TRBV6-1 and TRBJ1-1; no reliable D call. CDR3 length: 13 amino acids. Trimming cost V 7 bases and J 0 bases, with 9 bases left between them. Germline assignment: CDR1 MNHNS and CDR2 SASEGT. The CDR3: CASKEGLNTEAFF. As DNA, the CDR3 is TGTGCCAGCAAAGAGGGTCTGAACACTGAAGCTTTCTTT.

The CDR3 DNA sequence: TGTGCCAGCAGCTTGGCATCGGGGGATCTTTTGGTCGAGCAGTACTTC. Protein product: CASSLASGDLLVEQYF. The chain employs TRBV5-6 and TRBJ2-7; D might be TRBD2 (6 bases). There are 16 residues in the CDR3. Trimming left V 0 bases short and J 6 bases short, with 19 bases between. Per germline, CDR1 SGHDT and CDR2 YYEEEE.

The chain recombines TRBV10-3 with TRBJ1-5; 7 bases are a match to TRBD1. CDR1 is ENHRY and CDR2 is SYGVKD in the germline V gene. CDR3 length equals 14 residues. V lost 8 bases and J lost 3; bases outside the gene matches: 7. CDR3 DNA sequence: TGTGCCATCGGCGAGACAGGGTTCAATCAGCCCCAGCATTTT. Amino acids: CAIGETGFNQPQHF.

The genes are TRBV9 and TRBJ2-5, with 7 bases aligning to TRBD1. This CDR3 comprises 15 residues. The germline gives CDR1 SGDLS, CDR2 YYNGEE. V was pared by 5 bases and J by 2 bases, with 9 bases of the junction left unmatched. CDR3 nucleotide sequence: TGTGCCAGCAGTAATGGGGACAGAGCTCAAGAGACCCAGTACTTC. Amino acid sequence: CASSNGDRAQETQYF.

This clonotype has just a few counts. This rearrangement joins TRBV7-6 to TRBJ1-1; D gene ambiguous. V was trimmed by 6 bases and J by 3 bases, leaving 14 bases between them. The CDR3 runs 14 residues. Germline CDR1 and CDR2: SGHVS and FNYEAQ. CDR3 loop: CASRPNSGYTEAFF. CDR3 bases: TGTGCCAGCAGACCCAACAGCGGATACACTGAAGCTTTCTTT.